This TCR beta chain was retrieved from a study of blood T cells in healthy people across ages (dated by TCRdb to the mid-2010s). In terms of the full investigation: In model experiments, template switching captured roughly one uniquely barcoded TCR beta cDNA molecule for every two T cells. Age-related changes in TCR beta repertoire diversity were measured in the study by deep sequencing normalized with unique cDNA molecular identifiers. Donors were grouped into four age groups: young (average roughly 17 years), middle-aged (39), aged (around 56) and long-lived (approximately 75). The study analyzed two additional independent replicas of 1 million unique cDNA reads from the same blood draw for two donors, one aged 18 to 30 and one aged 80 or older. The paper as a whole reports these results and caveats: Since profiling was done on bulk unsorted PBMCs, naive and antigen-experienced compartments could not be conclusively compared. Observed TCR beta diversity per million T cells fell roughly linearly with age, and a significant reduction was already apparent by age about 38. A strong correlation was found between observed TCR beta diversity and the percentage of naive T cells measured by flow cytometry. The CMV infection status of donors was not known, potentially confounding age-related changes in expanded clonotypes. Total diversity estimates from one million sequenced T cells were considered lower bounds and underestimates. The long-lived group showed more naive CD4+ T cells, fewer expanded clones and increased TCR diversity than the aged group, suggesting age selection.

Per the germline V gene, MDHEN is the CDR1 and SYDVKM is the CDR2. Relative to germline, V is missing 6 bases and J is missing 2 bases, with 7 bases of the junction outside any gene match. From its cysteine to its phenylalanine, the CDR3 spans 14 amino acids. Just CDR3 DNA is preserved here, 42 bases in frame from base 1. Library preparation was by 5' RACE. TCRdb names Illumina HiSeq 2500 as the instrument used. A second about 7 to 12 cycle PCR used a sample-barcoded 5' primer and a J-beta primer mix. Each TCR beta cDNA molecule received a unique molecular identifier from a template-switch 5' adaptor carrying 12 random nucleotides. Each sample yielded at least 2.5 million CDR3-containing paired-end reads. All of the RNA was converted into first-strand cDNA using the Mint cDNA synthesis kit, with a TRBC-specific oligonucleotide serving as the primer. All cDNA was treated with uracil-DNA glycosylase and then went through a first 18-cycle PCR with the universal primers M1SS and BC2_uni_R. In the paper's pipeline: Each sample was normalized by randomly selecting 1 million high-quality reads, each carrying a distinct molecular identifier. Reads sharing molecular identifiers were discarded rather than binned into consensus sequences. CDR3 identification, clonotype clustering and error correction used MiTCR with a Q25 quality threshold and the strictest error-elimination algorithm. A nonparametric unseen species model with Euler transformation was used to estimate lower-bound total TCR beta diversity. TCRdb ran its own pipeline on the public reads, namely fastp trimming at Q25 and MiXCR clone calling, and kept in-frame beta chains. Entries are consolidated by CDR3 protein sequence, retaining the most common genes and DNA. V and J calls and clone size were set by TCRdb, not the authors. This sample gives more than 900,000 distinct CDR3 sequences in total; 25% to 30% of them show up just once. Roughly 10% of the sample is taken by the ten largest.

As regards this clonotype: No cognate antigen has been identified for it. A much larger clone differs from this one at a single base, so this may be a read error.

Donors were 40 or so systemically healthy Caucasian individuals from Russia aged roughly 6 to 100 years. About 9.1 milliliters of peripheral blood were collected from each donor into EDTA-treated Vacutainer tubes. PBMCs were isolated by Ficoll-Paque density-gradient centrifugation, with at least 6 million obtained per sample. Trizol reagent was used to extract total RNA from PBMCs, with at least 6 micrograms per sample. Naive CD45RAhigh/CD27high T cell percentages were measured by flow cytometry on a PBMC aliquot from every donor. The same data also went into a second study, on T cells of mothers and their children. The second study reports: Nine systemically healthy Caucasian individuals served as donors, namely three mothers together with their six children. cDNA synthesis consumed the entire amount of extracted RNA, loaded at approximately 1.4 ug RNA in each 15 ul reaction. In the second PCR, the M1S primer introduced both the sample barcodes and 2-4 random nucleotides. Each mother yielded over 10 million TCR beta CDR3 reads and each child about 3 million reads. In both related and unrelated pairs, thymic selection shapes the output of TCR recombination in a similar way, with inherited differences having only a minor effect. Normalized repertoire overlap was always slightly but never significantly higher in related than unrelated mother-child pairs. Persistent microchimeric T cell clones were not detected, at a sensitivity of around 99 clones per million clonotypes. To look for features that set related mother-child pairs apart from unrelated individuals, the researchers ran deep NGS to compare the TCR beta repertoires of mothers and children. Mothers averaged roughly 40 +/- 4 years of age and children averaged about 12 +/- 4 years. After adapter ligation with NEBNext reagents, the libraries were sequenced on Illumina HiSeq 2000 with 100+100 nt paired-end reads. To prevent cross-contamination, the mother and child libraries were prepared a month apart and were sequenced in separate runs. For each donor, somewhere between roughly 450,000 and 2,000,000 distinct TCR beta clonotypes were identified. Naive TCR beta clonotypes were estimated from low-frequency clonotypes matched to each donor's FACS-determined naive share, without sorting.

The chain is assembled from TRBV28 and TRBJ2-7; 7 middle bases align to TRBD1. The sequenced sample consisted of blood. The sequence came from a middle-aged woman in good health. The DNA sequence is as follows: TGTGCCAGCAGGACGACAGGGTCGGCCTACGAGCAGTACTTC. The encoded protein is CASRTTGSAYEQYF.